These 22 T cell receptor beta chains share one sample of origin, sequenced in a study of vaccination effects on CD4 cells after COVID-19. Assay used: immunoSEQ multiplex PCR; TCRdb lists only in-frame clones, some missing. This sample carries some 35,000 clones, 70% to 85% of them seen once, and the ten largest clones take just under 2%. No antigens are known for them. Sequencing was preceded by expansion of antigen-specific CD4+ T cells with viral peptide pools in the ViraFEST assay. Scientists isolated CD4+ T cells after a roughly 9-day culture period ended. Participants were vaccinated with two doses of either the BNT162b2 or mRNA-1273 vaccine. Sample: CD4+ T cells from PBMCs cultured with HCoV-NL63 spike peptides, taken after COVID-19 vaccination. The receptor set was obtained from a human donor who received a COVID-19 vaccine. Some clones in this sample may be carry-over from other donors' samples.

J is TRBJ2-5 and V is TRBV5-1, with TRBD2 matching 13 bases. This CDR3 is 19 amino acids long. Unmatched junction bases numbered 19, after V lost 6 bases and J lost 5 bases. Germline CDR1 SGHRS, CDR2 YFSETQ. The CDR3, as DNA: TGCGCCAGCATGACGGGCGGACTAGCGGGGGTCTCAGGAAGGGAGACCCAGTACTTC. Translation gives CASMTGGLAGVSGRETQYF.

The chain's CDR3 is CASRQGLGTEAFF. In DNA, the CDR3 is TGTGCCAGCAGGCAGGGACTGGGCACTGAAGCTTTCTTT. The chain is built from TRBV12-3 or TRBV12-4 and TRBJ1-1, with a possible D match to TRBD1 (5 bases). The CDR3 length is 13 residues. Trimming took off 6 bases at V and 4 bases at J, with 12 bases between the two ends.

The genes are TRBV19 and TRBJ2-1, with TRBD1 matching over 11 bases. The CDR3 runs 15 residues. Germline lookup yields CDR1 LNHDA and CDR2 SQIVND (reference sequence). The junction had 9 bases not matched to a gene; V was cut back by 6 bases and J by 8 bases. The chain's CDR3 is CASRQGQGAQYEQFF. CDR3 nucleotides: TGTGCCAGTAGACAAGGACAGGGGGCGCAGTATGAGCAGTTCTTC. Full variable domain (outside the CDR3, taken from reference TRBV19 and TRBJ2-1): DGGITQSPKYLFRKEGQNVTLSCEQNLNHDAMYWYRQDPGQGLRLIYYSQIVNDFQKGDIAEGYSVSREKKESFPLTVTSAQKNPTAFYLCASRQGQGAQYEQFFGPGTRLTVL.

This clone was seen only once. The chain joins TRBV4-3 to TRBJ2-2; D not resolved. V dropped 1 base and J dropped 5 bases, with 8 bases sitting between them. In germline, CDR1 is LGHNA, CDR2 YSLEER. This CDR3 contains 14 residues. The CDR3 region is CASSQVRWTGELFF. The DNA for the CDR3 is TGCGCCAGCAGCCAAGTACGTTGGACCGGGGAGCTGTTTTTT.

V gene TRBV7-3 combines with J gene TRBJ2-3; D may be TRBD1 or TRBD2 (6 bases each). V gave up 4 bases and J gave up 2 bases, with 13 bases separating them. This CDR3 comprises 15 residues. CDR1 SGHTA and CDR2 FQGTGA come from the germline V gene. CDR3 in DNA: TGTGCCAGCAGCTCGGGGGCCGCATACACAGATACGCAGTATTTT. Translating it yields CASSSGAAYTDTQYF.

The CDR3 spells CASSSGDRGRATEAFF. In DNA form, the CDR3 reads TGCGCCAGCAGCTCCGGAGACAGGGGGAGGGCCACTGAAGCTTTCTTT. The rearrangement uses TRBV5-1 and TRBJ1-1; 9 bases line up with TRBD1. Trimming removed 3 bases from V and 4 bases from J; junction bases left unmatched: 10. This CDR3 has 16 amino acids. The germline V gene encodes CDR1 SGHRS and CDR2 YFSETQ.

The chain employs TRBV4-1 and TRBJ2-5, with a weak D call TRBD1 (6 bases). Germline-derived CDR1 and CDR2 are MGHRA and YSYEKL. Trimming left V 4 bases short and J 0 bases short, with 15 bases between. CDR3 size: 16 residues. CDR3 region: CASSRSRDTNQETQYF. DNA for the CDR3: TGCGCCAGCAGCCGCTCCCGGGACACCAACCAAGAGACCCAGTACTTC.

Only a few counts were recorded for this clone. The chain employs TRBV5-4 and TRBJ1-2; TRBD1 might be the D (5 bases). Trimming took 0 bases from V and 8 from J, leaving 17 bases between them. This CDR3 has 15 amino acids. Per germline, CDR1 SGHNT and CDR2 YYREEE (reference sequence). The DNA for the CDR3 is TGTGCCAGCAGCTTGGACCTGTTCAGGGCGGGAGGCTACACCTTC. It translates to CASSLDLFRAGGYTF.

The chain uses TRBV19 and TRBJ1-5; D is undetermined. Germline assignment: CDR1 LNHDA and CDR2 SQIVND (reference sequence). The CDR3 is 14 amino acids. Trimming removed 2 bases from V and 4 bases from J, with 9 bases in between. CDR3 loop: CASSIYFGNQPQHF. The CDR3 nucleotides read TGTGCCAGTAGTATATACTTCGGGAATCAGCCCCAGCATTTT.

The chain joins TRBV5-1 to TRBJ1-6; perhaps TRBD1 as D (6 bases). Germline lookup yields CDR1 SGHRS and CDR2 YFSETQ. The CDR3 loop spans 17 amino acids. V was shortened by 6 bases and J by 7 bases, with 23 bases between the two germline ends. The CDR3 loop reads CASTETSTGLWNSPLHF. As DNA, the CDR3 is TGCGCCAGCACCGAAACCTCTACAGGGTTATGGAATTCACCCCTCCACTTT.

The chain couples TRBV9 to TRBJ2-3, with D unclear. Deletions cut 3 bases from V and 0 bases from J, with 11 bases between. Germline V gene sequence: CDR1 SGDLS, CDR2 YYNGEE. The CDR3 loop spans 15 amino acids. CDR3 in DNA: TGTGCCAGCAGCGCCCGAACTACTAGCACAGATACGCAGTATTTT. It yields the protein CASSARTTSTDTQYF.

This sequence joins TRBV11-2 and TRBJ1-1; D not resolved. This CDR3 contains 16 residues. The V gene's germline CDR1 is SGHAT and CDR2 FQNNGV. With 7 bases removed from V and 3 bases from J, the gap between germline ends came to 21 bases. CDR3: CASKSREGRLDTEAFF. Written as DNA, the CDR3 is TGTGCCAGCAAATCACGGGAGGGCCGTTTGGACACTGAAGCTTTCTTT.

The gene calls are TRBV25-1 and TRBJ2-1; D is perhaps TRBD2 (6 bases). The CDR3 totals 14 residues. Germline V CDR1 and CDR2: MGHDK, SYGVNS. The ends were cut back, 5 bases at V and 4 bases at J, with 12 bases in the middle. DNA of the CDR3: TGTGCCAGCAGTTTCGCGGGGAGTTACAATGAGCAGTTCTTC. It encodes CASSFAGSYNEQFF.

The V gene is TRBV6-5, the J gene TRBJ2-2, with a possible D match to TRBD2 (5 bases). V shed 10 bases and J shed 0 bases, with 15 bases lying between them. The CDR3 length is 15 residues. The germline V gene encodes CDR1 MNHEY and CDR2 SVGAGI. The CDR3 loop is CATRSGVPNTGELFF. The CDR3 bases are TGTGCCACCCGCAGCGGAGTTCCGAACACCGGGGAGCTGTTTTTT.

This chain connects TRBV5-6 to TRBJ1-2; D perhaps matches TRBD1 (5 bases). The length of the CDR3 is 14 residues. The germline V gene encodes CDR1 SGHDT and CDR2 YYEEEE. V was cut by 2 bases and J by 4 bases, with 12 bases left in between. The CDR3 is CASSFVGTGYGYTF. In DNA, the CDR3 is TGTGCCAGCAGCTTCGTAGGGACGGGCTATGGCTACACCTTC.

The V call is TRBV10-3, the J call TRBJ2-7; possible D gene TRBD2, 6 bases. Per germline, CDR1 ENHRY and CDR2 SYGVKD. This CDR3 region has 13 residues. Trimming pared 11 bases from V and 5 bases from J, leaving 19 bases between. This chain's CDR3 is CAPTTGDEHEQYV. CDR3 DNA sequence: TGTGCCCCAACGACGGGGGACGAGCACGAGCAGTACGTC.

The chain links TRBV5-1 to TRBJ2-3; D remains unclear. The CDR3 contains 12 residues. In germline, CDR1 is SGHRS, CDR2 YFSETQ. V dropped 6 bases and J dropped 6 bases, with 11 bases sitting between them. The CDR3 region has the DNA TGCGCCAGCACCCCGGACCTGGATACGCAGTATTTT. As protein: CASTPDLDTQYF.

This clone was counted only a few times. This rearrangement joins TRBV18 to TRBJ1-5, with TRBD1 as a possible D gene (5 bases). The CDR3 length is 13 residues. Germline CDR1 KGHSH, CDR2 LQKENI. V lost 2 bases, J lost 10 bases, and 12 bases lay in between. CDR3 sequence: CASSPGGRGPQHF. Here the CDR3 DNA reads TGTGCCAGCTCACCAGGGGGGAGGGGACCCCAGCATTTT. Combining the CDR3 with reference TRBV18 and TRBJ1-5 gives the whole variable domain NAGVMQNPRHLVRRRGQEARLRCSPMKGHSHVYWYRQLPEEGLKFMVYLQKENIIDESGMPKERFSAEFPKEGPSILRIQQVVRGDSAAYFCASSPGGRGPQHFGDGTRLSIL.

This chain uses TRBV9 with TRBJ2-5; tentative D call: TRBD1 (6 bases). V gave up 0 bases and J gave up 5 bases, with 20 bases separating them. The CDR3 runs 17 residues. Germline CDR1 is SGDLS and CDR2 is YYNGEE. CDR3 region: CASSVGTWQGIRETQYF. CDR3 in DNA: TGTGCCAGCAGCGTAGGGACTTGGCAGGGGATTAGGGAGACCCAGTACTTC.

The gene calls are TRBV4-3 and TRBJ1-4, with no clear D. The CDR3 is 15 residues long. The V gene lost 1 base and the J gene lost 4 bases, with 10 bases spanning the gap. Germline CDR1 is LGHNA and CDR2 is YSLEER. The CDR3 coding sequence is TGCGCCAGCAGCCAAGCCTTCGGCTTTAATGAAAAACTGTTTTTT. It encodes CASSQAFGFNEKLFF.

This clone was recorded once. The gene calls are TRBV3-1 (or the pseudogene TRBV3-2) and TRBJ2-5, with D hard to call. The CDR3 totals 11 residues. Trimming removed 3 bases at V and 7 bases at J, with 6 bases between. Germline V gene data show CDR1 as LGHDT and CDR2 as YNNKEL (reference sequence). The CDR3 loop reads CASSQARTQYF. The CDR3 DNA sequence: TGTGCCAGCAGCCAGGCTAGGACCCAGTACTTC.

The V gene is TRBV24-1, the J gene TRBJ2-5; no reliable D call. Germline-derived CDR1 and CDR2 are KGHDR and SFDVKD. There are 15 residues in the CDR3. The germline V and J ends were trimmed by 4 bases and 5 bases, with 16 bases remaining between them. As DNA, the CDR3 is TGTGCCACCAGTGACGTGGGCGCCAAGTCCGAGACCCAGTACTTC. Translated, it gives CATSDVGAKSETQYF.